What follows are 26 T cell receptor beta chains derived from one specimen sequenced in a study of shared clonotypes between healthy human individuals. Assay: immunoSEQ multiplex PCR; the TCRdb copy retains only in-frame clones and omits some. The sample comprises more than 2 million clones, just under 95% of which are singletons, and 0.9% to 1.4% rests with the top ten. The naive CD8 population came from CD45RO-negative cells selected for CCR7, without terminally differentiated effector memory CD45RA+ cells. Sequenced: naive CD8+ T cells sorted from blood. The source of these receptors is a man aged 18-30 years in good health.

J is TRBJ2-3 and V is TRBV27; possible D gene TRBD2, 7 bases. The CDR3 length is 14 residues. V lost 6 bases, J lost 3 bases, and 13 bases lay in between. Germline values: CDR1 MNHEY, CDR2 SMNVEV (reference sequence). CDR3 in amino acids: CASRPGGSTDTQYF. The CDR3 DNA reads TGTGCCAGCAGGCCGGGGGGCTCAACAGATACGCAGTATTTT.

This chain connects TRBV6-1 to TRBJ1-5; D is possibly TRBD1 (5 bases). The CDR3 covers 15 residues. V dropped 3 bases and J dropped 4 bases, with 13 bases sitting between them. Looked up from germline, CDR1 is MNHNS and CDR2 is SASEGT. The CDR3 is CASSDIPGTNQPQHF. The CDR3, as DNA: TGTGCCAGCAGTGACATACCCGGGACTAATCAGCCCCAGCATTTT.

V is TRBV6-5 and J is TRBJ1-6; the D gene is possibly TRBD1 (5 bases). Trimming left V 5 bases short and J 8 bases short, with 16 bases between. In germline, CDR1 is MNHEY, CDR2 SVGAGI. This CDR3 spans 15 amino acids. CDR3 bases: TGTGCCAGCAGTATTATTGGGGGTGGAGATTCACCCCTCCACTTT. The encoded protein is CASSIIGGGDSPLHF.

The rearrangement joins TRBV9 to TRBJ2-1; D remains unclear. This CDR3 comprises 13 residues. V was cut by 2 bases and J by 5 bases, with 8 bases left in between. Looked up from germline, CDR1 is SGDLS and CDR2 is YYNGEE. Here the CDR3 reads CASSVQVNNEQFF. In DNA, the CDR3 is TGTGCCAGCAGCGTTCAGGTAAACAATGAGCAGTTCTTC. Drawing the rest from reference TRBV9 and TRBJ2-1, the complete variable domain is DSGVTQTPKHLITATGQRVTLRCSPRSGDLSVYWYQQSLDQGLQFLIQYYNGEERAKGNILERFSAQQFPDLHSELNLSSLELGDSALYFCASSVQVNNEQFFGPGTRLTVL.

The chain combines TRBV5-6 with TRBJ2-2; TRBD1 agrees at 8 bases. The CDR3 length is 19 residues. V lost 1 base and J lost 0; bases outside the gene matches: 11. Germline loops: CDR1 SGHDT, CDR2 YYEEEE. As DNA, the CDR3 is TGTGCCAGCAGCTTGCCGGACAGGGAAGGAAGGACGAACACCGGGGAGCTGTTTTTT. This encodes CASSLPDREGRTNTGELFF.

The chain couples TRBV9 to TRBJ2-4; no clear D gene. Germline V gene data show CDR1 as SGDLS and CDR2 as YYNGEE. Between the trimmed V and J ends, which lost 0 bases and 11 bases, there was a span of 6 bases. The CDR3 covers 11 residues. The CDR3 nucleotides are TGTGCCAGCAGCGTAGCTATGGTTCAGTACTTC. This codes for CASSVAMVQYF.

This sequence joins TRBV28 and TRBJ2-7, with 9 positions matching TRBD1. The J segment lost 5 bases and the V segment lost 7 bases, leaving 12 bases of the junction unmatched. Germline CDR1 and CDR2: MDHEN and SYDVKM. CDR3 length equals 15 residues. Written as DNA, the CDR3 is TGTGCCAGCATCAACCATGGGGGGACAGGGAACGAGCAGTACTTC. This sequence encodes CASINHGGTGNEQYF.

A single count supports this clone. This rearrangement joins TRBV21-1 to TRBJ2-5. TRBV21-1 is a pseudogene. This CDR3 comprises 13 residues. The CDR3 DNA is TGTGCCAGCAGCATTGTGAGGGGTGAGACCCAGTACTTC. Encoded protein: CASSIVRGETQYF.

This clone was detected once. The CDR3: CASSVGQGRDGELFF. The CDR3 DNA follows: TGTGCCAGCAGCGTCGGACAGGGAAGGGACGGGGAGCTGTTTTTT. This chain uses TRBV7-9 with TRBJ2-2; 8 nucleotides align to TRBD1. J was trimmed by 7 bases and V by 5 bases; bases with no gene match: 9. Germline V gene sequence: CDR1 SEHNR, CDR2 FQNEAQ (reference sequence). CDR3 length: 15 amino acids.

V and J are TRBV4-1 and TRBJ2-1; D gene ambiguous. This CDR3 spans 13 amino acids. The V and J ends lost 1 base and 4 bases respectively, with 5 bases between them. The germline gives CDR1 MGHRA, CDR2 YSYEKL. Here the CDR3 DNA reads TGCGCCAGCAGCCAAGGGGAATACAATGAGCAGTTCTTC. Its translation: CASSQGEYNEQFF.

This rearrangement joins TRBV28 to TRBJ1-3; unclear D gene. CDR3 length equals 16 residues. Germline V gives CDR1 MDHEN, CDR2 SYDVKM. With 4 bases removed from V and 4 bases from J, the gap between germline ends came to 17 bases. The CDR3 region is CASSSHTYIEGNTIYF. CDR3 bases: TGTGCCAGCAGTTCCCATACGTATATTGAGGGAAACACCATATATTTT. Based on the CDR3 plus reference TRBV28 and TRBJ1-3, the full variable domain is DVKVTQSSRYLVKRTGEKVFLECVQDMDHENMFWYRQDPGLGLRLIYFSYDVKMKEKGDIPEGYSVSREKKERFSLILESASTNQTSMYLCASSSHTYIEGNTIYFGEGSWLTVV.

This chain joins TRBV19 and TRBJ1-1; tentative D call: TRBD1 (5 bases). This CDR3 is built from 14 residues. Trimming took off 7 bases at V and 1 base at J, with 13 bases between the two ends. Germline-derived CDR1 and CDR2 are LNHDA and SQIVND (reference sequence). CDR3 in amino acids: CASTWGGTNTEAFF. The CDR3 coding sequence is TGTGCCAGTACTTGGGGGGGAACGAACACTGAAGCTTTCTTT.

The chain couples TRBV28 to TRBJ1-2, with 9 bases aligning to TRBD1. V was pared by 7 bases and J by 1 base, with 4 bases of the junction left unmatched. This CDR3 region has 14 residues. The germline CDR1 and CDR2 sequences are MDHEN and SYDVKM. In DNA, the CDR3 is TGTGCCAGCATCCCGGACAGGGGTAACTATGGCTACACCTTC. The encoded protein is CASIPDRGNYGYTF.

The chain employs TRBV19 and TRBJ1-4; D is undetermined. Germline lookup yields CDR1 LNHDA and CDR2 SQIVND (reference sequence). Trimming stripped 3 bases from V and 0 bases from J, with 11 bases between. The CDR3 consists of 16 residues. CDR3 loop: CASSILGVATNEKLFF. The CDR3 coding sequence is TGTGCCAGTAGTATCCTCGGGGTCGCAACTAATGAAAAACTGTTTTTT.

The V call is TRBV28, the J call TRBJ2-7; perhaps TRBD1 as D (6 bases). The CDR3 runs to 13 residues. Trimming took off 7 bases at V and 0 bases at J, with 10 bases between the two ends. Germline-derived CDR1 and CDR2 are MDHEN and SYDVKM. CDR3 in amino acids: CASIQGTSYEQYF. CDR3 bases: TGTGCCAGCATCCAGGGGACCTCCTACGAGCAGTACTTC.

The chain links TRBV28 to TRBJ2-4, with 9 bases that match TRBD1. Unmatched junction bases numbered 9, after V lost 4 bases and J lost 8 bases. Per germline, CDR1 MDHEN and CDR2 SYDVKM. The length of the CDR3 is 15 residues. The DNA of the CDR3 is TGTGCCAGCAGTTCCCTCGACAGGGGGAGGGACATTCAGTACTTC. Translated, it gives CASSSLDRGRDIQYF.

This chain uses TRBV9 with TRBJ2-5; 13 bases agree with TRBD2. Germline-derived CDR1 and CDR2 are SGDLS and YYNGEE. This CDR3 is built from 16 residues. V shed 3 bases and J 2 bases; nucleotides not matched to a gene: 4. The CDR3 bases are TGTGCCAGCAGCGCCGGGACTAGCGGGACTCAAGAGACCCAGTACTTC. It is translated as CASSAGTSGTQETQYF.

On this clone: Other DNA sequences of this sample code for an identical CDR3. The V call is TRBV4-1, the J call TRBJ2-7; D unresolved. Germline-derived CDR1 and CDR2 are MGHRA and YSYEKL. Between the trimmed V and J ends, which lost 0 bases and 2 bases, there was a span of 8 bases. The CDR3 runs 14 residues. CDR3 residues: CASSQDTETYEQYF. DNA of the CDR3: TGCGCCAGCAGCCAAGATACAGAAACCTACGAGCAGTACTTC.

The J gene is TRBJ1-5, the V gene TRBV5-8; D is undetermined. CDR1 and CDR2 (germline): SGHTS, YDEGEE. Between the trimmed V and J ends, which lost 3 bases and 2 bases, there was a span of 18 bases. This CDR3 has 17 amino acids. The DNA for the CDR3 is TGTGCCAGCAGCTCCCCCGGAAGGGAAGGCGGCAATCAGCCCCAGCATTTT. Its translation: CASSSPGREGGNQPQHF.

The chain uses TRBV6-6 and TRBJ2-7; 7 bases match TRBD2. This CDR3 has 13 amino acids. The J segment lost 3 bases and the V segment lost 6 bases, leaving 5 bases of the junction unmatched. Per the germline V gene, CDR1 is MNHNY and CDR2 is SVGAGI (reference sequence). The CDR3 DNA reads TGTGCCAGCAGCCCGACGGGGGGCTACGAGCAGTACTTC. Translated, it gives CASSPTGGYEQYF.

The rearrangement links TRBV15 to TRBJ2-1, with unresolved D. The CDR3 contains 12 residues. The germline V gene encodes CDR1 LNHNV and CDR2 YYDKDF (reference sequence). V lost 4 bases and J 6 bases, leaving 7 bases between the germline ends. CDR3 in amino acids: CATSTIANEQFF. In DNA, the CDR3 is TGTGCCACCAGCACCATTGCCAATGAGCAGTTCTTC.

This chain connects TRBV6-5 to TRBJ1-1, with D uncertain. This CDR3 is 14 amino acids long. V dropped 2 bases and J dropped 1 base, with 8 bases sitting between them. Germline CDR1 is MNHEY and CDR2 is SVGAGI. The CDR3 DNA follows: TGTGCCAGCAGTTACACAGAGTCGAACACTGAAGCTTTCTTT. This translates into CASSYTESNTEAFF.

The chain is built from TRBV19 and TRBJ2-7, with 7 positions matching TRBD2. Germline V gene data show CDR1 as LNHDA and CDR2 as SQIVND (reference sequence). The CDR3 totals 15 residues. The junction had 8 bases not matched to a gene; V was cut back by 3 bases and J by 3 bases. CDR3 DNA sequence: TGTGCCAGTAGTATGGCTAGCGGTAGCGTCTACGAGCAGTACTTC. Amino acid sequence: CASSMASGSVYEQYF. The variable domain in full, completed from reference TRBV19 and TRBJ2-7, reads DGGITQSPKYLFRKEGQNVTLSCEQNLNHDAMYWYRQDPGQGLRLIYYSQIVNDFQKGDIAEGYSVSREKKESFPLTVTSAQKNPTAFYLCASSMASGSVYEQYFGPGTRLTVT.

V usage is TRBV27 and J usage is TRBJ1-5, with TRBD1 matching 10 bases. The CDR3 has 14 residues. V trimming: 4 bases; J trimming: 7 bases; junction bases outside the gene matches: 4. The V gene's germline CDR1 is MNHEY and CDR2 SMNVEV (reference sequence). The CDR3 DNA follows: TGTGCCAGCAGTTCCGGACAGGGGGAACAGCCCCAGCATTTT. Its protein is CASSSGQGEQPQHF.

This rearrangement joins TRBV4-1 to TRBJ1-3; tentatively, D is TRBD1 (6 bases). The CDR3 runs to 15 residues. Germline assignment: CDR1 MGHRA and CDR2 YSYEKL. The V and J ends lost 4 bases and 0 bases respectively, with 10 bases between them. The CDR3 DNA reads TGCGCCAGCAGCCCCGACAGGAGCTCTGGAAACACCATATATTTT. Residues: CASSPDRSSGNTIYF.

As to this clone: This specimen includes other DNA sequences encoding the same CDR3. The J gene is TRBJ2-3, the V gene TRBV13; D gene unclear. Germline values: CDR1 PRHDT, CDR2 FYEKMQ (reference sequence). The V and J ends lost 1 base and 4 bases respectively, with 6 bases between them. The CDR3 runs 13 residues. CDR3 in DNA: TGTGCCAGCAGCTTAGAAGGAGCAGATACGCAGTATTTT. Its protein product is CASSLEGADTQYF.